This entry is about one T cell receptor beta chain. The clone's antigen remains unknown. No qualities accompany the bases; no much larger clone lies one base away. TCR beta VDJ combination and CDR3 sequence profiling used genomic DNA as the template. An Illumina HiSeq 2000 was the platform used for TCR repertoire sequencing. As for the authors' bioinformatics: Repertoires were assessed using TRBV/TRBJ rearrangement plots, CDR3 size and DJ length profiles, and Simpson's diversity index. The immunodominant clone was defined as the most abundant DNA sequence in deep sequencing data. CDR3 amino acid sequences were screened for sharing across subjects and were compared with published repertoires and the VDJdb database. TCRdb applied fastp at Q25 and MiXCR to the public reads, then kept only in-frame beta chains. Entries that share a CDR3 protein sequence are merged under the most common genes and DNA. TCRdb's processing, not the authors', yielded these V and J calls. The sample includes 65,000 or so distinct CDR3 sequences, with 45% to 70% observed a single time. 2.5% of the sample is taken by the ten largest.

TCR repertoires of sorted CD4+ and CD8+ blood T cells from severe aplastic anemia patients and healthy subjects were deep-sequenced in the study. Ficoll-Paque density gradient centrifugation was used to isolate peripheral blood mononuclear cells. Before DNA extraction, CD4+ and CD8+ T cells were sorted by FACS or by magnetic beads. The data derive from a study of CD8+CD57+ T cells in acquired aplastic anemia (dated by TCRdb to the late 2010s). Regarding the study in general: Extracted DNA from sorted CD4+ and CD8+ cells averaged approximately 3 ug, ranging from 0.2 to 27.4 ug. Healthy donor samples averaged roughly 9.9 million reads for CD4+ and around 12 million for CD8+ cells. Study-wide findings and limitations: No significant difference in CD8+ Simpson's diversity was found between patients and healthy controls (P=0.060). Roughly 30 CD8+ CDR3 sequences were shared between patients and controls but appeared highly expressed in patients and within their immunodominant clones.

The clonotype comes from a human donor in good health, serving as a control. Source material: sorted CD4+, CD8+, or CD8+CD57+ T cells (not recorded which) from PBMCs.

The nucleotide sequence is given as TGTGCCAGCAGCACTCAGGGGGCCACCCTCTACGAGCAGTACTTC. Translation gives CASSTQGATLYEQYF. In this chain, TRBV7-9 is recombined with TRBJ2-7, and 8 junction bases match TRBD1. There are 15 amino acids in the CDR3, from cysteine to phenylalanine inclusive. Only the CDR3 part of the read is kept: 45 bases, read in frame from the first base. Germline trimming amounts to 5 bases on V and 3 bases on J, with 9 as the count of junction bases outside the gene matches. CDR1 and CDR2, per the germline V gene (reference sequence), are SEHNR and FQNEAQ.